This TCR beta chain was found in a study of B cell selection in AIRE deficiency. CD4+CD127+ cells were sorted as the conventional CD4 T cells. Deletions cut 1 base from V and 0 bases from J, with 14 bases between. Per the germline V gene, CDR1 is SEHNR and CDR2 is FQNEAQ (reference sequence). The CDR3 totals 17 residues. In the case of this clone: Its antigen remains unidentified.

Generated by immunoSEQ multiplex PCR, the TCRdb table keeps only in-frame clones and is missing some. The repertoire holds roughly 25,000 clones, less than 97% seen once, with approximately 0.2% in the top ten. Overall study findings and caveats: Healthy Tconv contained approximately 37% of shared healthy Treg sequences; only TCRbeta sequenced. Healthy donors alone shared about 32% of around 3,700 Treg sequences; patients alone more than 8.5%. In TCRBV usage, CDR3 length and diversity, patient Tconv and Treg cells matched healthy donors.

This TCR came from a human donor in good health. This chain joins TRBV7-9 and TRBJ2-3; no firm D call. Sample: CD4+CD127+ conventional T cells sorted from PBMCs. The CDR3 here is CASSLVVGQTSTDTQYF. The DNA of the CDR3 is TGTGCCAGCAGCTTAGTTGTTGGCCAAACCAGCACAGATACGCAGTATTTT. Variable domain in full (rest from reference TRBV7-9 and TRBJ2-3): DTGVSQNPRHKITKRGQNVTFRCDPISEHNRLYWYRQTLGQGPEFLTYFQNEAQLEKSRLLSDRFSAERPKGSFSTLEIQRTEQGDSAMYLCASSLVVGQTSTDTQYFGPGTRLTVL.